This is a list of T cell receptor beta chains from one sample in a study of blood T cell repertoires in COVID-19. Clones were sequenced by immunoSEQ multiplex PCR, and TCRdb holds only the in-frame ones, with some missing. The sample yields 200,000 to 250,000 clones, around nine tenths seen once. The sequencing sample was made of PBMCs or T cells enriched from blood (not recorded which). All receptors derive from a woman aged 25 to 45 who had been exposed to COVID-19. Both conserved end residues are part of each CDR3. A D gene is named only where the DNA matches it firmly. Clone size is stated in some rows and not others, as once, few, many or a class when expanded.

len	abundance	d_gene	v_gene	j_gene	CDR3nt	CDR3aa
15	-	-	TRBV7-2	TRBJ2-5	TGTGCCAGCAGCTTAGGGGTGCGAACCACCGAGGCCCAGTACTTC	CASSLGVRTTEAQYF
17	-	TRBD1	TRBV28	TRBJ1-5	TGTGCCAGCAGTTTAGACCGAAGGGACAGAGGGGTTCAGCCCCAGCATTTT	CASSLDRRDRGVQPQHF
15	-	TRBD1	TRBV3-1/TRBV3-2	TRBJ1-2	TGTGCCAGCAGCCTTGGACAGGGGATGGGTGATGGCTACACCTTC	CASSLGQGMGDGYTF
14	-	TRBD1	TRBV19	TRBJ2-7	TGTGCCAGTAGTCCTCAGGGGGCAGTTTACGAGCAGTACTTC	CASSPQGAVYEQYF
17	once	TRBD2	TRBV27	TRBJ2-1	TGTGCCAGCAGTTTATCGGGGACTAGCTCAAACTACAATGAGCAGTTCTTC	CASSLSGTSSNYNEQFF
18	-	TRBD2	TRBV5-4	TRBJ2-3	TGTGCCAGCAGCTCACAGGGACTAGCGGAACAGAGCACAGATACGCAGTATTTT	CASSSQGLAEQSTDTQYF
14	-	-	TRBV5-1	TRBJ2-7	TGCGCCAGCGCCCCCGGTACTAGCCCCCTCGAGCAGTACTTC	CASAPGTSPLEQYF
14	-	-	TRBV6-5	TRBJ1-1	TGTGCCATCCAGATCAGGGATACGAACACTGAAGCTTTCTTT	CAIQIRDTNTEAFF
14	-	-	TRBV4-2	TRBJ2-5	TGTGCCAGCAGCCAAGGGACAGTTCAAGAGACCCAGTACTTC	CASSQGTVQETQYF
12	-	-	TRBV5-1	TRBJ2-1	TGCGCCAGCAGCTTGGACGGGAATGAGCAGTTCTTC	CASSLDGNEQFF
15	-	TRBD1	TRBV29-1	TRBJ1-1	TGCAGCGTCCGGGGGGACAGGTCAATGAACACTGAAGCTTTCTTT	CSVRGDRSMNTEAFF
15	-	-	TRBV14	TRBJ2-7	TGTGCCAGCAGCCAAGAACTGAGGAGCTCCAACGAGCAGTACTTC	CASSQELRSSNEQYF
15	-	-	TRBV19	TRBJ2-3	TGTGCCAGTAGCTTACCGCAAGGGGTAACCAATACGCAGTATTTT	CASSLPQGVTNTQYF
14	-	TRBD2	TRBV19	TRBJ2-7	TGTGCCAGTAATCCGGGACTAGCGGTCTACGAGCAGTACTTC	CASNPGLAVYEQYF
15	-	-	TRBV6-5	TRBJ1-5	TGTGCCAGCAGTACCAGACAAAGGGGTAATCAGCCCCAGCATTTT	CASSTRQRGNQPQHF
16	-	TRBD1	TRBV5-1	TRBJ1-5	TGCGCCAGCAGCTTGGCTCCAGGGGGGCCTAATCAGCCCCAGCATTTT	CASSLAPGGPNQPQHF
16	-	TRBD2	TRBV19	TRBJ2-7	TGTGCCAGTAGTATCGGAGCGGGAGGGTATCCCTACGAGCAGTACTTC	CASSIGAGGYPYEQYF
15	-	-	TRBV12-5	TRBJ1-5	TGTGCTAGTGGTTTGGTAAGCCTGGGGCGGCAGCCCCAGCATTTT	CASGLVSLGRQPQHF
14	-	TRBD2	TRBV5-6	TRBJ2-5	TGTGCCAGCAGTCCGGGACTAGCGGAAGAGACCCAGTACTTC	CASSPGLAEETQYF
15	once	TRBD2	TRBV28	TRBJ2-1	TGTGCCAGCAGTCCCCCTAGCGGGAGTGGAAATGAGCAGTTCTTC	CASSPPSGSGNEQFF
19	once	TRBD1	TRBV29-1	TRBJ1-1	TGCAGCGTTATTTCCGGGACAGGGGGCGCCGGAGGGCGGAACACTGAAGCTTTCTTT	CSVISGTGGAGGRNTEAFF
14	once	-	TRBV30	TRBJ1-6	TGTGCCTGGAGTGTGGCAACCTATAATTCACCCCTCCACTTT	CAWSVATYNSPLHF
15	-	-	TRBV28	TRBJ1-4	TGTGCCAGCAGTTTATCAACAGGGTTGGGTGAAAAACTGTTTTTT	CASSLSTGLGEKLFF
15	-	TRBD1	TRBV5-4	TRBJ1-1	TGTGCCAGCAGCCGATGGACAGGCCTGAACACTGAAGCTTTCTTT	CASSRWTGLNTEAFF
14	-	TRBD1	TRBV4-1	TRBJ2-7	TGCGCCAGCAGCCATTACAGGGGGCAGCGCGAGCAGTACTTC	CASSHYRGQREQYF